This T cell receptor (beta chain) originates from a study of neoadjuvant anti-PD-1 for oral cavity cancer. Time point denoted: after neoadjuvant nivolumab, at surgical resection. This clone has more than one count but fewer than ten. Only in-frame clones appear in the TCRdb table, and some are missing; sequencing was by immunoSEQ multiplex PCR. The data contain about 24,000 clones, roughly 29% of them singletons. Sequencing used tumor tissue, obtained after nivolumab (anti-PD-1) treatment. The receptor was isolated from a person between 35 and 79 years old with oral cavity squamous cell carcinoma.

As DNA, the CDR3 is TGTGCCAGCAGTCTCTTGGGACAGGGCCTCTCCTACGAGCAGTACTTC. Its translation is CASSLLGQGLSYEQYF. The chain recombines TRBV28 with TRBJ2-7, with 9 bases that match TRBD1. With 5 bases clipped from V and 0 bases from J, the junction kept 8 bases outside the gene matches. The CDR3 loop spans 16 amino acids. From germline, CDR1 is MDHEN and CDR2 SYDVKM.